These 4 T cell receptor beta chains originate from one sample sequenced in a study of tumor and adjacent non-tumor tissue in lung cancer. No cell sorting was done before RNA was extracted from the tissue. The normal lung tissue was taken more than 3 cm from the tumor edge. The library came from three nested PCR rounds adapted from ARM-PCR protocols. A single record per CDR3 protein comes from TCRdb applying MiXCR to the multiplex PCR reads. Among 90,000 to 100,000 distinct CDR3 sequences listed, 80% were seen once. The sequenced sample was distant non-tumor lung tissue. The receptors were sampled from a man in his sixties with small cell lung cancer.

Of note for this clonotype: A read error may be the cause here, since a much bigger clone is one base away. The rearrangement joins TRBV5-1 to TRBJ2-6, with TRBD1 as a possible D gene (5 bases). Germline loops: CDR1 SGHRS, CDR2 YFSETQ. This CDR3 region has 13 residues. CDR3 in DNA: TGCACCAGCAGCACTTCTGGGGCCTACGTCCTGACTTTC. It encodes CTSSTSGAYVLTF.

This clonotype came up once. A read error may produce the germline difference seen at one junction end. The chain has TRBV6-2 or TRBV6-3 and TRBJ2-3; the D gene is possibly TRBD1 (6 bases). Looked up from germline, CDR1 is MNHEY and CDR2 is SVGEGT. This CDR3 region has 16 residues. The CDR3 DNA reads TGTGCCAGCAGTAATCAACAGGATAGGAGGACAGATACGCATTATTTT. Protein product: CASSNQQDRRTDTHYF.

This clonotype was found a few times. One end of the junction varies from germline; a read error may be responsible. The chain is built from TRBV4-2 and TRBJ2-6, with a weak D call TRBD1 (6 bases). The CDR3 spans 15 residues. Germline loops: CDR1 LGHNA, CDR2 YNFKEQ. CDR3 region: CAISRDNSGANVLTF. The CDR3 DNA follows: TGTGCCATCAGCCGGGACAACTCTGGGGCCAACGTTCTGACTTTC.

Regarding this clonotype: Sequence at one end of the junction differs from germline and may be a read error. The CDR3 DNA reads as TGTGCCAGCAGTTTTTCGGAGTACAATGAGCAGCTCTTC. Amino acid sequence: CASSFSEYNEQLF. The chain recombines TRBV12-3 or TRBV12-4 with TRBJ2-1, with unresolved D. The length of the CDR3 is 13 residues.